These 16 T cell receptor beta chains were sequenced from one sample in a study of T cell responses to AZD1222 COVID-19 vaccine. Sequencing was performed with immunoSEQ multiplex PCR; in TCRdb, only in-frame clones are kept and a portion is missing. This sample yields over 120,000 clones, of which roughly 92% are seen a single time; around 1.7% belongs to the top ten. Sequences were derived from peripheral blood, sampled on day 0 of AZD1222 vaccination. These receptors were collected from an adult in good health.

This chain joins TRBV11-3 and TRBJ2-7; D not certain. The V end lost 3 bases, the J end lost 6 bases, and 12 bases lay between the germline ends. Germline V CDR1 and CDR2: SGHNT, YENEEA. This CDR3 contains 13 residues. The CDR3 is CASSLTYPSEQYF. In nucleotides, the CDR3 is TGTGCCAGCAGCTTGACCTATCCGTCCGAGCAGTACTTC. The full variable domain, in which reference TRBV11-3 and TRBJ2-7 provide the parts outside the CDR3, is EAGVVQSPRYKIIEKKQPVAFWCNPISGHNTLYWYLQNLGQGPELLIRYENEEAVDDSQLPKDRFSAERLKGVDSTLKIQPAELGDSAVYLCASSLTYPSEQYFGPGTRLTVT.

The CDR3 region is CASSLGAGLIYEQYF. CDR3 DNA sequence: TGCGCCAGCAGCTTGGGGGCGGGCTTGATCTACGAGCAGTACTTC. The chain carries TRBV5-1 and TRBJ2-7, with TRBD2 as a possible D gene (5 bases). CDR1 is SGHRS, CDR2 YFSETQ, per germline. CDR3 size: 15 residues. Deletions cut 0 bases from V and 3 bases from J, with 13 bases between.

This chain uses TRBV2 with TRBJ2-1; no definite D call. Germline values: CDR1 SNHLY, CDR2 FYNNEI. The CDR3 is 13 residues long. Trimming took 5 bases from V and 7 from J, leaving 12 bases between them. The CDR3 coding sequence is TGTGCCAGCAGTCGAGTTGTGGCGAATGAGCAGTTCTTC. Translated, it gives CASSRVVANEQFF.

The chain couples TRBV6-5 to TRBJ1-5, with 7 bases fitting TRBD1. The germline V gene encodes CDR1 MNHEY and CDR2 SVGAGI. The V segment lost 4 bases and the J segment 7 bases; nucleotides outside the gene matches: 10. The CDR3 extends over 15 amino acids. The CDR3 sequence: CASSSWDRAGQPQHF. The CDR3 nucleotides are TGTGCCAGCAGTTCTTGGGACAGAGCGGGCCAGCCCCAGCATTTT.

This chain connects TRBV15 to TRBJ2-7, with TRBD1 identical over 7 bases. This CDR3 spans 15 amino acids. The germline V gene encodes CDR1 LNHNV and CDR2 YYDKDF (reference sequence). V was clipped by 6 bases and J by 12 bases; unmatched bases: 20. CDR3 in DNA: TGTGCCACCAGTCCAGGGGCCCCCAGGGACAGCCCTGGGTACTTC. This codes for CATSPGAPRDSPGYF.

The V gene is TRBV5-5, the J gene TRBJ1-2; D gene ambiguous. CDR1 and CDR2 from the germline V gene are SGHKS and YYEKEE (reference sequence). Trimming removed 1 base from V and 0 bases from J, with 19 bases in between. The CDR3 sequence is 18 residues long. The CDR3 DNA reads TGTGCCAGCAGCTTGTATGGGGAAGCGGCAGGAGCTAACTATGGCTACACCTTC. Its protein product is CASSLYGEAAGANYGYTF.

The chain couples TRBV4-1 to TRBJ2-5, with D perhaps given as TRBD1 or TRBD2 (5 bases each). Between the trimmed V and J ends, which lost 5 bases and 2 bases, there was a span of 9 bases. Germline lookup yields CDR1 MGHRA and CDR2 YSYEKL. This CDR3 has 13 residues. The CDR3 reads CASSWGPQETQYF. As DNA, the CDR3 is TGCGCCAGCAGCTGGGGACCGCAAGAGACCCAGTACTTC.

This clone appeared a few times. The chain's CDR3 is CASAGTGGLAGGFWDEQFF. CDR3 DNA sequence: TGTGCCAGTGCCGGGACAGGGGGACTAGCGGGAGGGTTTTGGGATGAGCAGTTCTTC. J is TRBJ2-1 and V is TRBV2; 16 bases match TRBD2. Germline CDR1 is SNHLY and CDR2 is FYNNEI. This CDR3 comprises 19 residues. V shed 9 bases, J shed 8 bases, and the junction held 19 bases outside the gene matches.

This clone was found a few times. This chain connects TRBV6-1 to TRBJ2-7; D is uncertain. CDR1 is MNHNS, CDR2 SASEGT, per germline. The CDR3 totals 16 residues. V dropped 1 base and J dropped 6 bases, with 19 bases sitting between them. This chain's CDR3 is CASSEVKAPLQGEQYF. CDR3 nucleotides: TGTGCCAGCAGTGAAGTAAAGGCCCCGTTACAAGGCGAGCAGTACTTC.

V usage is TRBV3-1 (or the pseudogene TRBV3-2) and J usage is TRBJ2-7, with D uncertain. The V end was cut by 1 base, the J end by 4 bases, with 11 bases between. CDR3 length equals 14 residues. Per germline, CDR1 LGHDT and CDR2 YNNKEL (reference sequence). CDR3 residues: CASSQVTPIYEQYF. In nucleotides, the CDR3 is TGTGCCAGCAGCCAAGTCACCCCCATTTACGAGCAGTACTTC.

The rearrangement joins TRBV27 to TRBJ1-2, with 7 bases matching TRBD1. V lost 0 bases and J lost 8; bases outside the gene matches: 6. Germline V lookup: CDR1 MNHEY, CDR2 SMNVEV (reference sequence). This CDR3 contains 14 residues. DNA for the CDR3: TGTGCCAGCAGTTTATCAGACAGGGAGGGAGGCTACACCTTC. This codes for CASSLSDREGGYTF.

This chain joins TRBV29-1 and TRBJ1-1; D might be TRBD1 (6 bases). V was shortened by 5 bases and J by 0 bases, with 13 bases between the two germline ends. Germline V gives CDR1 SQVTM, CDR2 ANQGSEA. CDR3 length equals 14 residues. The CDR3 bases are TGCAGCGTTCGGTGGGGGGGCATGAACACTGAAGCTTTCTTT. Its protein product is CSVRWGGMNTEAFF.

The chain links TRBV6-5 to TRBJ1-2; 11 nucleotides match TRBD1. The CDR3 totals 15 residues. Unmatched junction bases numbered 11, after V lost 6 bases and J lost 8 bases. Germline CDR1 MNHEY, CDR2 SVGAGI. CDR3 residues: CASRPRDRGGKGYTF. CDR3 DNA sequence: TGTGCCAGCAGACCCCGGGACAGGGGGGGAAAAGGCTACACCTTC.

The J gene is TRBJ1-2, the V gene TRBV18; 9 bases match TRBD1. Germline loops: CDR1 KGHSH, CDR2 LQKENI. V was clipped by 3 bases and J by 1 base; unmatched bases: 3. The CDR3 has 15 residues. The CDR3 region has the DNA TGTGCCAGCTCACCGGGGACAGGGTATAACTATGGCTACACCTTC. Its translation: CASSPGTGYNYGYTF. Filled out from reference TRBV18 and TRBJ1-2, the complete variable domain reads NAGVMQNPRHLVRRRGQEARLRCSPMKGHSHVYWYRQLPEEGLKFMVYLQKENIIDESGMPKERFSAEFPKEGPSILRIQQVVRGDSAAYFCASSPGTGYNYGYTFGSGTRLTVV.

The V call is TRBV27, the J call TRBJ2-7; D is possibly TRBD1 or TRBD2 (5 bases each). This CDR3 spans 13 amino acids. Looked up from germline, CDR1 is MNHEY and CDR2 is SMNVEV (reference sequence). Trimming took off 9 bases at V and 2 bases at J, with 14 bases between the two ends. Here the CDR3 reads CASGTKIPYEQYF. CDR3 DNA: TGTGCCAGTGGGACGAAGATCCCCTACGAGCAGTACTTC.

The table lists this clone with a count of one. The genes are TRBV2 and TRBJ1-5; no clear D. The V end was cut by 3 bases, the J end by 2 bases, with 14 bases between. The CDR3 contains 16 residues. Germline V CDR1 and CDR2: SNHLY, FYNNEI. CDR3 sequence (DNA): TGTGCCAGCAGTGATGGCGGTCAAAGGGGCAATCAGCCCCAGCATTTT. Translation gives CASSDGGQRGNQPQHF.